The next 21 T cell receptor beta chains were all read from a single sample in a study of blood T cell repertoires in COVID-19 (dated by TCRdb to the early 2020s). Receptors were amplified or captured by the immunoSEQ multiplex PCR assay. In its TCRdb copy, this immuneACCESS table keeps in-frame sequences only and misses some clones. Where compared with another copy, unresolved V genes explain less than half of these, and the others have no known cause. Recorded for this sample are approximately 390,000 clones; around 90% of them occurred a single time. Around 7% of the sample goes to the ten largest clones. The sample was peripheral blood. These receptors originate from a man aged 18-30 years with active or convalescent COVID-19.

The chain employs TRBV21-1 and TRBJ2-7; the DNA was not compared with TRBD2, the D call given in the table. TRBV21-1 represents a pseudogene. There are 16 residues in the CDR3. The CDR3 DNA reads TGTGCCAGCAGCAAAGGGTGGCGGCGGGCGGCTTACGAGCAGTACTTC. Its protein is CASSKGWRRAAYEQYF.

The CDR3 DNA follows: TGTGCCAGCAGCCAGGACAGGTACTATGGCTACACCTTC. It is translated as CASSQDRYYGYTF. V gene TRBV3-1 (or the pseudogene TRBV3-2) combines with J gene TRBJ1-2; 7 nucleotides align to TRBD1. Per the germline V gene, CDR1 is LGHDT and CDR2 is YNNKEL (reference sequence). This CDR3 has 13 amino acids. J gave up 3 bases and V 3 bases, and 1 base lay outside the gene matches.

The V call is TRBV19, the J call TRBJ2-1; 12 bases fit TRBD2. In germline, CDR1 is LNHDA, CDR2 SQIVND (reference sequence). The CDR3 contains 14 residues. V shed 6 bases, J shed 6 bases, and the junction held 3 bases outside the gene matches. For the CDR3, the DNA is TGTGCCAGTAGGACTAGCGGGGGATTCAATGAGCAGTTCTTC. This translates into CASRTSGGFNEQFF. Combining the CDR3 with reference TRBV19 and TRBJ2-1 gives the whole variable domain DGGITQSPKYLFRKEGQNVTLSCEQNLNHDAMYWYRQDPGQGLRLIYYSQIVNDFQKGDIAEGYSVSREKKESFPLTVTSAQKNPTAFYLCASRTSGGFNEQFFGPGTRLTVL.

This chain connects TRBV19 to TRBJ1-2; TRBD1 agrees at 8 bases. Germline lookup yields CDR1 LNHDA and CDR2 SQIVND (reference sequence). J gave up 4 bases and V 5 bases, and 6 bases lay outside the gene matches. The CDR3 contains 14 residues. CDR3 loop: CASSAAGGSYGYTF. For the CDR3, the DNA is TGTGCCAGTAGTGCGGCAGGGGGCTCCTATGGCTACACCTTC.

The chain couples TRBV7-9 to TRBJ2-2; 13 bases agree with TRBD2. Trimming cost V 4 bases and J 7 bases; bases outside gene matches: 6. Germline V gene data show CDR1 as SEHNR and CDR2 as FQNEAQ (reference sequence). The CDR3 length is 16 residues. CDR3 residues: CASSSWTSGRVGELFF. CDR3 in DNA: TGTGCCAGCAGCTCTTGGACTAGCGGGAGAGTCGGGGAGCTGTTTTTT.

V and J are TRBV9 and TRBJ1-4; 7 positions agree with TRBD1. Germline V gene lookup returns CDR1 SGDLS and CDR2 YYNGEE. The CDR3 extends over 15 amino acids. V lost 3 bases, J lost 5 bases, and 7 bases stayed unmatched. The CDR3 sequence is CASSEGDRSNEKLFF. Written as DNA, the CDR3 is TGTGCCAGCAGCGAGGGGGACAGAAGCAATGAAAAACTGTTTTTT.

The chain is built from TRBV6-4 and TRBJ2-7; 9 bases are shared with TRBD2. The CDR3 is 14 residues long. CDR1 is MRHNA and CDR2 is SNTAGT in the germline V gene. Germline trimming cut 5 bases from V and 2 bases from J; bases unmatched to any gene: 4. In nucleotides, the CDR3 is TGTGCCAGCAGTCCCCTAGCGGGGACCTACGAGCAGTACTTC. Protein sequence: CASSPLAGTYEQYF.

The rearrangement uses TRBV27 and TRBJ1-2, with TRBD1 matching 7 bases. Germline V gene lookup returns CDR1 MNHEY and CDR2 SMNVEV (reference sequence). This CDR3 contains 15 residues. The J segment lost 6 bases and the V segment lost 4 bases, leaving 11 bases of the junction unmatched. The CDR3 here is CASSSPGQGEDGYTF. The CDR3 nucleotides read TGTGCCAGCAGTTCGCCCGGGCAGGGGGAGGATGGCTACACCTTC.

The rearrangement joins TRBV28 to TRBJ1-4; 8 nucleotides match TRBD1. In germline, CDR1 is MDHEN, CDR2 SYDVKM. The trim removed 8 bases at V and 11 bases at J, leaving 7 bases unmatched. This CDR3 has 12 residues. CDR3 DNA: TGTGCCAGCGGGTTAGGACAGGGCAAACTGTTTTTT. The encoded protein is CASGLGQGKLFF. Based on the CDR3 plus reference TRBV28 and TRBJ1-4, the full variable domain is DVKVTQSSRYLVKRTGEKVFLECVQDMDHENMFWYRQDPGLGLRLIYFSYDVKMKEKGDIPEGYSVSREKKERFSLILESASTNQTSMYLCASGLGQGKLFFGSGTQLSVL.

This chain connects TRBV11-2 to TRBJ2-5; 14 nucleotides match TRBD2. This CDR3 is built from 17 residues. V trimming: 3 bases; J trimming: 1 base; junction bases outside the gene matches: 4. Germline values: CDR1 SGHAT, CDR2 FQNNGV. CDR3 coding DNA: TGTGCCAGCAGCTTGGGGACTAGCGGGAGTGTCCAAGAGACCCAGTACTTC. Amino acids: CASSLGTSGSVQETQYF.

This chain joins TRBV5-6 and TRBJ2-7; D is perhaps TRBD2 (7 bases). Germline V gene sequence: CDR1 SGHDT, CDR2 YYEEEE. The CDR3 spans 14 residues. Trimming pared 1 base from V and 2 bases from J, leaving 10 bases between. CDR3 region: CASSLRRGPYEQYF. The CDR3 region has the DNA TGTGCCAGCAGCTTGCGGCGGGGGCCCTACGAGCAGTACTTC.

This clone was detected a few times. CDR3 sequence: CALRTGANTEAFF. The DNA for the CDR3 is TGTGCCCTCCGGACAGGGGCGAACACTGAAGCTTTCTTT. The chain combines TRBV30 with TRBJ1-1; 9 bases are shared with TRBD1. This CDR3 is built from 13 residues. Germline V lookup: CDR1 GTSNPN, CDR2 SVGIG (reference sequence). V lost 8 bases, J lost 1 base, and 5 bases stayed unmatched.

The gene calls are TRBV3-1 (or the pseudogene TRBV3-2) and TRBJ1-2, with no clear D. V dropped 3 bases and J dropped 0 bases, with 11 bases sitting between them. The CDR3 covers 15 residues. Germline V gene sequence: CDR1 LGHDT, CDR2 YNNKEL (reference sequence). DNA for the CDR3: TGTGCCAGCAGCCACCCCCTGGCAGCTAACTATGGCTACACCTTC. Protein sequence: CASSHPLAANYGYTF.

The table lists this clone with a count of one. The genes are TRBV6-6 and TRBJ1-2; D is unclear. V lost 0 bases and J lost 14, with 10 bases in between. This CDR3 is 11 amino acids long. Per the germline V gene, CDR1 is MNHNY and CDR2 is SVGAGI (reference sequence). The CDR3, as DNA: TGTGCCAGCAGTTACTCCATCGGTTCGACCTTC. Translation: CASSYSIGSTF.

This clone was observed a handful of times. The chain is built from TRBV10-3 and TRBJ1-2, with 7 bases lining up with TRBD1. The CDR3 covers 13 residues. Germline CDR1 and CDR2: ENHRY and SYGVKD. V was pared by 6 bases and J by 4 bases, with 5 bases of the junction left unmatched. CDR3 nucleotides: TGTGCCATCAGCACAGGGGACGCCTATGGCTACACCTTC. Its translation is CAISTGDAYGYTF.

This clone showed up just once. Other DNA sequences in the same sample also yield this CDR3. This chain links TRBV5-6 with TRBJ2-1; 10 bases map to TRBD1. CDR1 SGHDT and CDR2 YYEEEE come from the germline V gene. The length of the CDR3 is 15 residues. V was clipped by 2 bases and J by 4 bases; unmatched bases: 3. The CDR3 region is CASSFGTGAYNEQFF. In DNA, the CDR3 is TGTGCCAGCAGCTTTGGGACAGGGGCGTACAATGAGCAGTTCTTC.

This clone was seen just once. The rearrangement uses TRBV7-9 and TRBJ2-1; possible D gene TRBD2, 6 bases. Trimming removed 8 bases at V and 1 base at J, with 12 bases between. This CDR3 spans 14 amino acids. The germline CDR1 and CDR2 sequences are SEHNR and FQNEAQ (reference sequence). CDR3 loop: CASSPGTSYNEQFF. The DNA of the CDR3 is TGTGCCAGCTCCCCAGGGACTTCCTACAATGAGCAGTTCTTC.

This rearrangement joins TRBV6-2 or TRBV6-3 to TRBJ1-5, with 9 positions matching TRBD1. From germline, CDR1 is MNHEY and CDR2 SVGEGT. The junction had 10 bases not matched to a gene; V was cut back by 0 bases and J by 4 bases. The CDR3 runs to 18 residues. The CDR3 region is CASSYSYRGRGRNQPQHF. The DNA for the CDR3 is TGTGCCAGCAGTTACTCATACAGGGGGCGTGGGAGAAATCAGCCCCAGCATTTT.

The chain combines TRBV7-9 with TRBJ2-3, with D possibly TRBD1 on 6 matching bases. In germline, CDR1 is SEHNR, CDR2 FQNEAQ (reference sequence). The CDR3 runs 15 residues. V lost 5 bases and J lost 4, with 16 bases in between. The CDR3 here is CASSPPTGHPDTQYF. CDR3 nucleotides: TGTGCCAGCAGCCCCCCGACAGGTCACCCAGATACGCAGTATTTT.

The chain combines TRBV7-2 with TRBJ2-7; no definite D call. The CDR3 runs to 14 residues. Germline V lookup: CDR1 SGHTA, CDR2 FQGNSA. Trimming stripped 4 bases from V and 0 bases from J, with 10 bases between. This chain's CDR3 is CASSWRPRSYEQYF. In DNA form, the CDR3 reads TGTGCCAGCAGCTGGAGACCCCGCTCCTACGAGCAGTACTTC.

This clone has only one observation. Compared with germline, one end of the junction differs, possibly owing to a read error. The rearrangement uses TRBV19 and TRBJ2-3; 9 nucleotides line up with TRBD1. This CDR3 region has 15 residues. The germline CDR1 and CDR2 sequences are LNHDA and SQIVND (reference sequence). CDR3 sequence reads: CASSVDRGSPDTQYF. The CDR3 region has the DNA TGTGCCAGTAGTGTAGACAGGGGGTCCCCAGATACGCAGTATTTT.